This T cell receptor (beta chain) was identified in a study of T cells in Graves' hyperthyroidism and ophthalmopathy. Study background: Prior to any treatment, at the point of initial diagnosis, peripheral blood was collected.

Study-level points and caveats: Ophthalmopathy was separated from stable hyperthyroidism by a 13 V-J model. Expanded thyroid clonotypes (above 0.001) were mostly also found in blood. For ophthalmopathy, model prediction preceded onset by a median 6.5 months.

Researchers amplified the TCR beta CDR3 regions from RNA transcripts. Primed by the HTBI set, a first-round RT-PCR was run on the TCR CDR3. MiXCR was run by TCRdb on the multiplex PCR reads, yielding one entry per CDR3 protein. Of some 350,000 distinct CDR3 sequences in the sample, approximately 15% were seen once. This clonotype has only a few counts. As yet, its antigen is unknown. There are 14 residues in the CDR3. V was pared by 4 bases and J by 5 bases, with 8 bases of the junction left unmatched. Germline V lookup: CDR1 SGHRS, CDR2 YFSETQ. The clonotype comes from a woman under 30 with Graves' hyperthyroidism that later progressed to Graves' ophthalmopathy. Sequenced: blood. V is TRBV5-1 and J is TRBJ2-5; TRBD2 matches 7 bases. The chain's CDR3 is CASSIPDGGETQYF. In DNA form, the CDR3 reads TGCGCCAGCAGCATTCCGGACGGGGGGGAGACCCAGTACTTC.